The rows below give T cell receptor beta chains drawn from one sample of a study of T cells in Graves' hyperthyroidism and ophthalmopathy. In TCRdb, the multiplex PCR reads were re-called with MiXCR into one record per CDR3 protein. The sample yields some 510,000 distinct CDR3 sequences, roughly 20% seen once. Sequencing was carried out using blood. The receptors derive from a man aged 18 to 30 with Graves' hyperthyroidism. Both conserved end residues are part of each CDR3. A D gene is named only where the DNA matches it firmly. Part of the rows lack a size; the others show once, few, many or a class for expanded clones.

>-|TRBJ1-1|few|TRBV6-5
CASSYSAGDTEAFF
TGTGCCAGCAGTTACTCGGCAGGGGACACTGAAGCTTTCTTT
>-|TRBJ1-2|many|TRBV20-1
CSARDPLDYGYTF
TGCAGTGCTAGAGATCCCCTGGACTATGGCTACACCTTC
>-|TRBJ1-2|many|TRBV6-5
CASSYSGWSNYGYTF
TGTGCCAGCAGTTACTCGGGCTGGTCTAACTATGGCTACACCTTC
>TRBD1|TRBJ2-7|few|TRBV12-3/TRBV12-4
CASSSSSAGQGYEQYF
TGTGCCAGCAGTTCGTCCTCCGCGGGACAGGGGTACGAGCAGTACTTC
>-|TRBJ2-4|-|TRBV3-1
CASSQAGPTKNIQYF
TGTGCCAGCAGCCAAGCAGGGCCTACCAAAAACATTCAGTACTTC
>-|TRBJ2-2|few|TRBV7-8
CASRARGGTGELCF
TGTGCCAGCAGGGCTAGAGGGGGAACCGGGGAGCTGTGTTTT
>TRBD1|TRBJ1-2|few|TRBV10-3
CAISPENQGAVKYGYTF
TGTGCCATCAGTCCGGAAAATCAGGGGGCGGTAAAATATGGCTACACCTTC
>-|TRBJ1-2|few|TRBV5-1
CASSLALRENDGYTF
TGCGCCAGCAGCTTGGCGCTCAGGGAGAACGATGGCTACACCTTC
>-|TRBJ1-5|few|TRBV28
CASSSLGGGNQPQHF
TGTGCCAGCAGTTCCCTGGGGGGGGGCAATCAGCCCCAGCATTTT
>-|TRBJ2-4|few|TRBV4-1
CASSQDQGTDTQYF
TGCGCCAGCAGCCAAGATCAGGGAACGGATACTCAGTACTTC
>-|TRBJ1-2|many|TRBV5-5
CASSLGTFYGYTF
TGTGCCAGCAGCTTGGGGACATTCTATGGCTACACCTTC
>-|TRBJ1-2|many|TRBV29-1
CSVVEPQGNTF
TGCAGCGTTGTGGAGCCTCAGGGTAACACCTTC
>-|TRBJ2-5|-|TRBV3-1
CASSQDALKETQYF
TGTGCCAGCAGCCAAGACGCCCTTAAAGAGACCCAGTACTTC
>TRBD1|TRBJ2-7|-|TRBV7-3
CASSRKTGQGPTYEQYF
TGTGCCAGCAGCAGAAAAACCGGACAGGGTCCGACCTACGAGCAGTACTTC
>-|TRBJ2-5|-|TRBV7-2
CASSSSRRETQYF
TGTGCCAGCAGCTCAAGTCGCCGTGAGACTCAGTACTTC
>-|TRBJ1-1|many|TRBV12-3/TRBV12-4
CASSAWGYTEAFF
TGTGCCAGCAGTGCCTGGGGGTACACTGAAGCTTTCTTT
>-|TRBJ1-2|-|TRBV12-3/TRBV12-4
CASSLLDGVFYGYTF
TGTGCCAGCAGTTTATTGGATGGGGTCTTCTATGGCTACACCTTC
>TRBD2|TRBJ2-7|many|TRBV6-2/TRBV6-3
CASSYRGLAVYSYEQYF
TGTGCCAGCAGTTACCGGGGACTAGCGGTCTATTCCTACGAGCAGTACTTC
>-|TRBJ2-2|many|TRBV19
CATTTVNTGELFF
TGTGCCACCACGACAGTGAACACCGGGGAGCTGTTTTTT
>-|TRBJ2-2|many|TRBV30
CAWTDGTGELFF
TGTGCCTGGACGGACGGCACCGGGGAGCTGTTTTTT
>TRBD1|TRBJ1-2|-|TRBV28
CASNSDRGSYGYTF
TGTGCCAGCAATTCGGACAGGGGCAGCTATGGCTACACCTTC
>TRBD2|TRBJ2-7|many|TRBV6-2/TRBV6-3
CASSGGAGGSDEQYF
TGTGCCAGCAGCGGCGGGGCGGGAGGAAGCGACGAGCAGTACTTC
>TRBD1|TRBJ2-7|many|TRBV7-2
CASSLRQGANYEQYF
TGTGCCAGCAGCCTGAGACAGGGGGCAAACTACGAGCAGTACTTC
>TRBD1|TRBJ2-5|few|TRBV18
CASSPSDRGREETQYF
TGTGCCAGCTCACCTTCGGACAGGGGGCGTGAAGAGACCCAGTACTTC
>-|TRBJ1-5|many|TRBV19
CASNPSPGNNQPQHF
TGTGCCAGTAACCCTTCCCCGGGGAACAATCAGCCCCAGCATTTT
>TRBD1|TRBJ2-7|many|TRBV28
CASSLGQRTDYEQYF
TGTGCCAGCAGTTTGGGACAGAGGACGGACTACGAGCAGTACTTC
>-|TRBJ1-2|many|TRBV2
CASRPGLSYGYTF
TGTGCCAGCAGACCAGGACTGTCCTATGGCTACACCTTC
>-|TRBJ1-1|many|TRBV12-3/TRBV12-4
CASTGLGSEAFF
TGTGCCAGCACCGGTTTGGGCTCTGAAGCTTTCTTT
>-|TRBJ1-5|many|TRBV10-2
CASSEAQGNQPQHF
TGCGCCAGCAGTGAGGCTCAGGGAAATCAGCCCCAGCATTTT
>TRBD2|TRBJ2-7|few|TRBV7-9
CASSATSGMVYEQYF
TGTGCCAGCAGCGCCACTAGCGGGATGGTGTACGAGCAGTACTTC
>TRBD1|TRBJ2-5|many|TRBV24-1
CATSVGTAEQETQYF
TGTGCCACCAGTGTCGGGACAGCGGAACAAGAGACCCAGTACTTC
>-|TRBJ2-7|many|TRBV19
CASSIAGDLYEQYF
TGTGCCAGTAGTATCGCAGGGGACCTCTACGAGCAGTACTTC
>-|TRBJ1-1|once|TRBV12-3/TRBV12-4
CASRVGVPNTEAFF
TGTGCCAGCAGAGTAGGGGTGCCGAACACTGAAGCTTTCTTT
>TRBD2|TRBJ2-5|many|TRBV6-1
CASSVASGGAGETQYF
TGTGCCAGCAGTGTGGCTAGCGGGGGGGCCGGAGAGACCCAGTACTTC
>TRBD1|TRBJ2-7|-|TRBV12-3/TRBV12-4
CASSSSDRAVYEQYF
TGTGCCAGCAGTTCGAGTGACAGGGCGGTCTACGAGCAGTACTTC
>TRBD1|TRBJ1-5|many|TRBV6-5
CASTGPGGGQPQHF
TGTGCCAGCACGGGTCCAGGGGGCGGTCAGCCCCAGCATTTT
>-|TRBJ2-7|many|TRBV4-1
CASSQLQGNEQYF
TGCGCCAGCAGCCAATTACAGGGTAACGAGCAGTACTTC
>TRBD1|TRBJ1-1|many|TRBV6-1
CASRSGTGLHTEAFF
TGTGCCAGCAGATCCGGGACAGGGCTTCACACTGAAGCTTTCTTT
>-|TRBJ1-1|-|TRBV6-2/TRBV6-3
CASEQGLMNTEAFF
TGTGCCAGCGAGCAAGGACTGATGAACACTGAAGCTTTCTTT
>-|TRBJ2-5|many|TRBV15
CATSRSLGNKYQETQYF
TGTGCCACCAGCAGATCCCTAGGAAACAAGTATCAGGAGACCCAGTACTTC
>-|TRBJ1-2|many|TRBV20-1
CSAGGGDGGYTF
TGCAGTGCCGGAGGAGGGGATGGCGGCTACACCTTC
>-|TRBJ2-5|-|TRBV12-3/TRBV12-4
CASSHYHEEETQYF
TGTGCCAGCTCACACTATCACGAGGAAGAGACCCAGTACTTC
>TRBD1|TRBJ2-5|many|TRBV11-3
CASSLTGTGMETQYF
TGTGCCAGCAGCTTAACCGGGACAGGGATGGAGACCCAGTACTTC
>-|TRBJ2-7|few|TRBV10-3
CAISESSFGQYF
TGTGCCATCAGTGAGTCTAGTTTCGGGCAGTACTTC
>-|TRBJ1-1|once|TRBV20-1
CSARRQNTEAFF
TGCAGTGCTCGAAGACAGAACACTGAAGCTTTCTTT
>-|TRBJ2-7|many|TRBV12-3/TRBV12-4
CASSSRRHEQYF
TGTGCCAGTTCCTCCCGCCGCCACGAGCAGTACTTC
>-|TRBJ1-2|few|TRBV28
CASSFRVGGYTF
TGTGCCAGCAGTTTCAGGGTTGGTGGCTACACCTTC
>TRBD1|TRBJ1-2|many|TRBV12-3/TRBV12-4
CASSLSGQGTYGYTF
TGTGCCAGCAGCTTATCAGGACAGGGGACCTATGGCTACACCTTC
>TRBD2|TRBJ2-1|few|TRBV2
CASRGLAGSYNEQFF
TGTGCCAGCAGGGGATTAGCGGGGAGCTACAATGAGCAGTTCTTC
>TRBD2|TRBJ2-2|many|TRBV27
CASSPMGGRNTGELFF
TGTGCCAGCAGTCCTATGGGGGGGAGGAACACCGGGGAGCTGTTTTTT
>-|TRBJ2-5|many|TRBV6-2/TRBV6-3
CASSYRGYQETQYF
TGTGCCAGCAGTTACAGAGGCTACCAAGAGACCCAGTACTTC
>TRBD1|TRBJ1-1|many|TRBV28
CASRSSGTANLNTEAFF
TGTGCCAGCAGGTCTTCCGGGACAGCCAATCTGAACACTGAAGCTTTCTTT
>-|TRBJ2-2|many|TRBV12-5
CASARDTGELFF
TGTGCTAGTGCCAGGGACACCGGGGAGCTGTTTTTT
>TRBD1|TRBJ1-2|many|TRBV4-1
CASSQAFGTGYGYTF
TGCGCCAGCAGCCAAGCCTTTGGGACAGGGTATGGCTACACCTTC